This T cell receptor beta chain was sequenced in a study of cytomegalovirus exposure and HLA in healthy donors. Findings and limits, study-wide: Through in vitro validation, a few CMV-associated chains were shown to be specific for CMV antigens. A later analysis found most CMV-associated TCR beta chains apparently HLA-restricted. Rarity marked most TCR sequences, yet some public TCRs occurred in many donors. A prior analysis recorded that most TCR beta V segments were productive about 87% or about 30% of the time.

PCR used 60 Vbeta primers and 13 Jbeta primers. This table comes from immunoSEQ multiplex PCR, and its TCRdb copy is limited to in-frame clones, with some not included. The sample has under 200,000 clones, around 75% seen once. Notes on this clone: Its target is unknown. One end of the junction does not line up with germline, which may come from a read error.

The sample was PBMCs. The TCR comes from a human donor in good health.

CDR3 sequence reads: CASSSEPGANVLAF. In DNA form, the CDR3 reads TGTGCCAGCAGCTCGGAGCCTGGGGCCAACGTCCTGGCTTTC. The J gene is TRBJ2-6, the V gene TRBV5-4; TRBD1 is a possible D gene (5 bases). This CDR3 contains 14 residues. Germline lookup yields CDR1 SGHNT and CDR2 YYREEE (reference sequence).